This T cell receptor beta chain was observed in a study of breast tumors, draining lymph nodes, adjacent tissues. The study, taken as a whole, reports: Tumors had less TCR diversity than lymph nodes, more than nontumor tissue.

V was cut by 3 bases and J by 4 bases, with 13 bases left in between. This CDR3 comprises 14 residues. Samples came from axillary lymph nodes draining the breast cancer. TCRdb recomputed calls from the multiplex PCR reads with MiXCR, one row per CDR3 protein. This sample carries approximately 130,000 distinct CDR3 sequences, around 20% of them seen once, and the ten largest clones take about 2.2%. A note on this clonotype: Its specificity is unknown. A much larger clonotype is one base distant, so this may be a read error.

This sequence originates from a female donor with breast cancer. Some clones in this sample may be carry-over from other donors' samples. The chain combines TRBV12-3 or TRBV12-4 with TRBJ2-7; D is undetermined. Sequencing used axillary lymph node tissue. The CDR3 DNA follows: TGTGCCAGCAGTTTTCCAGCGATGGTTTACGAGCAGTACTTC. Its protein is CASSFPAMVYEQYF.